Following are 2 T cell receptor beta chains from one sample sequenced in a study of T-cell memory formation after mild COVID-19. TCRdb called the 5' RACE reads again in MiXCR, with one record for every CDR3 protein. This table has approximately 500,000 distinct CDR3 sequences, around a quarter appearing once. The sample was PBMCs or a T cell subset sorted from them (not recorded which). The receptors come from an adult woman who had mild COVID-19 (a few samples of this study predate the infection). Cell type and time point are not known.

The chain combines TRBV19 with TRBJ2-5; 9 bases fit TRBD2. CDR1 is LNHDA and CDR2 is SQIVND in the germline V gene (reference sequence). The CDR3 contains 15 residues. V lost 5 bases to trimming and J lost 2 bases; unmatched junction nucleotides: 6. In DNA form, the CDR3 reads TGTGCCAGTAGTGCCCAGCGGGGGGCTCAAGAGACCCAGTACTTC. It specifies CASSAQRGAQETQYF.

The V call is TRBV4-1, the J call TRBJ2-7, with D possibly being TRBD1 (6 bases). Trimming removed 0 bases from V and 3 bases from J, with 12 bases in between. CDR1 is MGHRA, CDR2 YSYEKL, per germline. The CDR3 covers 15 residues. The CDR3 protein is CASSQDRGQIYEQYF. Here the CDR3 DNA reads TGCGCCAGCAGCCAAGATCGAGGACAGATCTACGAGCAGTACTTC.